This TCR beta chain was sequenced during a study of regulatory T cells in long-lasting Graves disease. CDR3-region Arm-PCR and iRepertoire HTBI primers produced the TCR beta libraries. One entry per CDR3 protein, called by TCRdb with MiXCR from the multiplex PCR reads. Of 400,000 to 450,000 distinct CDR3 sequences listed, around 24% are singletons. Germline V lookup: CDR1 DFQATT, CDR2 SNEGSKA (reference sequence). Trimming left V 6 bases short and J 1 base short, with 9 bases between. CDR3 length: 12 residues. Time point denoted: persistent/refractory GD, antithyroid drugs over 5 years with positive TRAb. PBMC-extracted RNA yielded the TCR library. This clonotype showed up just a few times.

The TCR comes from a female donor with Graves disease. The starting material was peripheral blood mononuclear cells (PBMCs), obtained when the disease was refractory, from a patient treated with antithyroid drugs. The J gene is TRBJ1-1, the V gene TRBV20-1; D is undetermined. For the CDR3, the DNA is TGCAGTGCCGGGGAAGGGAACACTGAAGCTTTCTTT. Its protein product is CSAGEGNTEAFF.